This T cell receptor (beta chain) appears in the sequencing data of a study of T cell responses to AZD1222 COVID-19 vaccine. A note on this clone: As yet, its antigen is unknown.

Clones were read by immunoSEQ multiplex PCR, and TCRdb kept only the in-frame ones, dropping some. This sample has 80,000 to 100,000 clones, with roughly 85% found just once. Germline CDR1 reads KGHSH; CDR2 reads LQKENI. This CDR3 spans 15 amino acids. J was trimmed by 2 bases and V by 4 bases; bases with no gene match: 4. Whole-study results and caveats: CD4 TCRs linked to vaccination spanned spike, dominating at 160-218 and 743-854. The peak T cell response came first, and repertoires were sampled only after it. Unmutated variant regions are reportedly targeted by nearly half of spike-specific TCRs.

Source: peripheral blood, taken 28 days after the second AZD1222 dose. The V call is TRBV18, the J call TRBJ1-3, with 8 nucleotides matching TRBD1. The sequence was collected from an adult who received the AZD1222 COVID-19 vaccine. The CDR3 region is CASSRETGAGNTIYF. The CDR3 coding sequence is TGTGCCAGCTCACGAGAGACAGGGGCTGGAAACACCATATATTTT.